A selection of T cell receptor beta chains follows, all from one sample in a study of shared clonotypes between healthy human individuals. Produced via immunoSEQ multiplex PCR; TCRdb's table is partial and in-frame only. The sample lists hundreds of thousands of clones; around 73% were seen once. The source material was memory CD4+ T cells sorted from blood. These receptors were obtained from a woman in her twenties or thirties in good health. CDR3s include the opening cysteine and the closing phenylalanine or tryptophan. Each record gives: V gene, J gene, clone size, D gene, CDR3 protein, CDR3 DNA. A D gene is named only where the DNA matches it firmly. Not every row has a clone size; where given, it reads once, few, many or a size class.

V gene: TRBV29-1; J gene: TRBJ2-7; clone size: .; D gene: .; CDR3 protein: CSVNGQYYEQYF; CDR3 DNA: TGCAGCGTTAACGGACAGTACTACGAGCAGTACTTC
V gene: TRBV6-5; J gene: TRBJ2-7; clone size: .; D gene: TRBD2; CDR3 protein: CASSRLAGTWEQYF; CDR3 DNA: TGTGCCAGCAGTCGACTAGCGGGAACGTGGGAGCAGTACTTC
V gene: TRBV7-2; J gene: TRBJ2-1; clone size: .; D gene: TRBD2; CDR3 protein: CASSLSRLAGGGDEQFF; CDR3 DNA: TGTGCCAGCAGCCTCTCCCGGCTAGCGGGAGGGGGCGATGAGCAGTTCTTC
V gene: TRBV2; J gene: TRBJ2-1; clone size: .; D gene: TRBD2; CDR3 protein: CASSERKLAGGSDVF; CDR3 DNA: TGTGCCAGCAGTGAAAGGAAACTAGCGGGAGGCTCGGATGTCTTC
V gene: TRBV19; J gene: TRBJ2-7; clone size: many; D gene: TRBD1; CDR3 protein: CASRGQGEGEQYF; CDR3 DNA: TGTGCCAGTAGAGGACAGGGGGAGGGCGAGCAGTACTTC
V gene: TRBV28; J gene: TRBJ2-6; clone size: .; D gene: .; CDR3 protein: CASRLSERLGANVLTF; CDR3 DNA: TGTGCCAGCAGGTTATCTGAGAGGCTTGGGGCCAACGTCCTGACTTTC
V gene: TRBV28; J gene: TRBJ2-7; clone size: .; D gene: .; CDR3 protein: CASSLDGGLLSYEQYF; CDR3 DNA: TGTGCCAGCAGTTTAGATGGGGGATTACTCTCCTACGAGCAGTACTTC
V gene: TRBV27; J gene: TRBJ2-7; clone size: .; D gene: .; CDR3 protein: CASSPASRGRRLYEQYF; CDR3 DNA: TGTGCCAGCAGTCCGGCTTCGCGGGGACGGCGCCTTTACGAGCAGTACTTC
V gene: TRBV27; J gene: TRBJ1-2; clone size: .; D gene: .; CDR3 protein: CASSTQPLGNYGYTF; CDR3 DNA: TGTGCCAGCAGTACTCAGCCCCTCGGTAACTATGGCTACACCTTC
V gene: TRBV5-5; J gene: TRBJ1-2; clone size: .; D gene: .; CDR3 protein: CASSLIAGDYGYTF; CDR3 DNA: TGTGCCAGCAGCTTGATTGCAGGGGACTATGGCTACACCTTC
V gene: TRBV2; J gene: TRBJ1-3; clone size: .; D gene: .; CDR3 protein: CASSERAGLNTIYF; CDR3 DNA: TGTGCCAGCAGTGAAAGGGCAGGGTTAAACACCATATATTTT
V gene: TRBV5-1; J gene: TRBJ2-1; clone size: .; D gene: TRBD1; CDR3 protein: CASSLGTGIGDEQFF; CDR3 DNA: TGCGCCAGCAGCCTGGGGACAGGGATAGGAGATGAGCAGTTCTTC
V gene: TRBV30; J gene: TRBJ2-3; clone size: .; D gene: TRBD2; CDR3 protein: CAWPRAGVTDTQYF; CDR3 DNA: TGTGCCTGGCCCAGGGCGGGAGTTACAGATACGCAGTATTTT
V gene: TRBV2; J gene: TRBJ2-5; clone size: .; D gene: .; CDR3 protein: CASLYQETQYF; CDR3 DNA: TGTGCCAGCCTGTACCAAGAGACCCAGTACTTC
V gene: TRBV27; J gene: TRBJ2-7; clone size: .; D gene: .; CDR3 protein: CASSLFASSVSYEQYF; CDR3 DNA: TGTGCCAGCAGTTTATTCGCTAGCTCCGTCTCCTACGAGCAGTACTTC
V gene: TRBV2; J gene: TRBJ2-7; clone size: .; D gene: .; CDR3 protein: CASIEGGNTYEQYF; CDR3 DNA: TGTGCCAGCATTGAGGGTGGGAATACCTACGAGCAGTACTTC
V gene: TRBV5-1; J gene: TRBJ2-2; clone size: few; D gene: TRBD2; CDR3 protein: CASSPGTSGGELFF; CDR3 DNA: TGCGCCAGCAGCCCCGGGACTAGCGGGGGGGAGCTGTTTTTT
V gene: TRBV7-2; J gene: TRBJ2-1; clone size: few; D gene: .; CDR3 protein: CASSPQRDSYNEQFF; CDR3 DNA: TGTGCCAGCAGCCCACAGCGGGACAGCTACAATGAGCAGTTCTTC
V gene: TRBV29-1; J gene: TRBJ2-3; clone size: many; D gene: TRBD1; CDR3 protein: CSVDRGFADTQYF; CDR3 DNA: TGCAGCGTTGACAGGGGGTTTGCAGATACGCAGTATTTT
V gene: TRBV6-1; J gene: TRBJ2-2; clone size: once; D gene: TRBD2; CDR3 protein: CASRRLAGAGELFF; CDR3 DNA: TGTGCCAGCAGACGACTAGCGGGAGCGGGGGAGCTGTTTTTT
V gene: TRBV15; J gene: TRBJ1-5; clone size: few; D gene: .; CDR3 protein: CATSRQHNQPQHF; CDR3 DNA: TGTGCCACCAGCAGACAGCACAATCAGCCCCAGCATTTT
V gene: TRBV4-1; J gene: TRBJ2-7; clone size: .; D gene: TRBD1; CDR3 protein: CASKPPGQGESEQYF; CDR3 DNA: TGCGCCAGCAAACCGCCGGGACAGGGTGAAAGTGAGCAGTACTTC
V gene: TRBV5-1; J gene: TRBJ1-1; clone size: .; D gene: .; CDR3 protein: CASSQGEGAFF; CDR3 DNA: TGCGCCAGCAGCCAAGGGGAAGGAGCTTTCTTT
V gene: TRBV5-1; J gene: TRBJ2-6; clone size: .; D gene: .; CDR3 protein: CASSLRGGDSGANVLTF; CDR3 DNA: TGCGCCAGCAGCCTTAGAGGAGGGGACTCTGGGGCCAACGTCCTGACTTTC
V gene: TRBV6-4; J gene: TRBJ1-2; clone size: .; D gene: .; CDR3 protein: CASSETQGPYGYTF; CDR3 DNA: TGTGCCAGCAGTGAAACACAGGGTCCCTATGGCTACACCTTC
V gene: TRBV7-6; J gene: TRBJ1-2; clone size: .; D gene: TRBD1; CDR3 protein: CASSPRQGQGYTF; CDR3 DNA: TGTGCCAGCAGCCCCCGACAGGGGCAGGGCTACACCTTC
V gene: TRBV6-1; J gene: TRBJ2-2; clone size: once; D gene: TRBD1; CDR3 protein: CASRTGQPNTGELFF; CDR3 DNA: TGTGCCAGCAGAACGGGACAGCCGAACACCGGGGAGCTGTTTTTT
V gene: TRBV5-4; J gene: TRBJ1-4; clone size: .; D gene: TRBD1; CDR3 protein: CASSLGAGTGQEKLFF; CDR3 DNA: TGTGCCAGCAGCTTGGGCGCCGGGACAGGGCAAGAAAAACTGTTTTTT
V gene: TRBV5-6; J gene: TRBJ1-5; clone size: .; D gene: .; CDR3 protein: CASSLGLTADQPQHF; CDR3 DNA: TGTGCCAGCAGCTTGGGATTGACAGCGGATCAGCCCCAGCATTTT
V gene: TRBV7-2; J gene: TRBJ1-2; clone size: .; D gene: .; CDR3 protein: CASPGAGEGYGYTF; CDR3 DNA: TGTGCCAGCCCTGGGGCAGGGGAGGGCTATGGCTACACCTTC
V gene: TRBV5-1; J gene: TRBJ1-4; clone size: .; D gene: .; CDR3 protein: CASSLSGQPNEKLFF; CDR3 DNA: TGCGCCAGCAGCTTGTCAGGACAGCCTAATGAAAAACTGTTTTTT
V gene: TRBV11-2; J gene: TRBJ2-3; clone size: .; D gene: .; CDR3 protein: CASSLAGRGVTDTQYF; CDR3 DNA: TGTGCCAGCAGCTTAGCCGGTCGAGGGGTGACAGATACGCAGTATTTT
V gene: TRBV2; J gene: TRBJ2-3; clone size: .; D gene: TRBD2; CDR3 protein: CASRGSGSKSDTQYF; CDR3 DNA: TGTGCCAGCAGGGGTAGCGGGAGTAAGTCAGATACGCAGTATTTT
V gene: TRBV25-1; J gene: TRBJ2-7; clone size: .; D gene: TRBD1; CDR3 protein: CASSEHRTGGEQYF; CDR3 DNA: TGTGCCAGCAGTGAGCATAGGACAGGGGGCGAGCAGTACTTC
V gene: TRBV7-2; J gene: TRBJ1-5; clone size: .; D gene: .; CDR3 protein: CASSLAGRGGHRDINQPQHF; CDR3 DNA: TGTGCCAGCAGCTTAGCGGGCCGAGGGGGTCACCGGGACATCAATCAGCCCCAGCATTTT
V gene: TRBV28; J gene: TRBJ2-7; clone size: .; D gene: TRBD1; CDR3 protein: CASRIYGQGTYEQYF; CDR3 DNA: TGTGCCAGCAGAATATACGGACAGGGGACATACGAGCAGTACTTC
V gene: TRBV15; J gene: TRBJ1-4; clone size: once; D gene: .; CDR3 protein: CATSRAGGNEKLFF; CDR3 DNA: TGTGCCACCAGCAGAGCGGGGGGTAATGAAAAACTGTTTTTT
V gene: TRBV29-1; J gene: TRBJ1-1; clone size: .; D gene: .; CDR3 protein: CSVEQYLPEAFF; CDR3 DNA: TGCAGCGTCGAACAGTACCTCCCTGAAGCTTTCTTT
V gene: TRBV27; J gene: TRBJ2-7; clone size: .; D gene: .; CDR3 protein: CASSPTVSYEQYF; CDR3 DNA: TGTGCCAGCAGCCCGACAGTCTCCTACGAGCAGTACTTC
V gene: TRBV9; J gene: TRBJ2-1; clone size: once; D gene: .; CDR3 protein: CASSVLVNNEQFF; CDR3 DNA: TGTGCCAGCAGCGTACTAGTTAACAATGAGCAGTTCTTC
V gene: TRBV10-1; J gene: TRBJ2-2; clone size: .; D gene: TRBD2; CDR3 protein: CASSAVGGPGELFF; CDR3 DNA: TGCGCCAGCAGTGCTGTGGGAGGGCCCGGGGAGCTGTTTTTT
V gene: TRBV5-1; J gene: TRBJ2-1; clone size: few; D gene: TRBD1; CDR3 protein: CASSLGDRDADEQFF; CDR3 DNA: TGCGCCAGCAGCTTAGGCGACAGGGACGCCGATGAGCAGTTCTTC
V gene: TRBV28; J gene: TRBJ2-2; clone size: few; D gene: .; CDR3 protein: CASDGGRTGELFF; CDR3 DNA: TGTGCCAGTGATGGGGGGAGGACCGGGGAGCTGTTTTTT
V gene: TRBV14; J gene: TRBJ1-2; clone size: .; D gene: .; CDR3 protein: CASSLLGSSYGYTF; CDR3 DNA: TGTGCCAGCAGCCTATTGGGCAGCTCCTATGGCTACACCTTC
V gene: TRBV5-1; J gene: TRBJ1-3; clone size: .; D gene: .; CDR3 protein: CASSSGASGNTIYF; CDR3 DNA: TGCGCCAGCAGCTCGGGGGCTTCTGGAAACACCATATATTTT
V gene: TRBV4-2; J gene: TRBJ2-2; clone size: .; D gene: .; CDR3 protein: CASSQDFLGARTGELFF; CDR3 DNA: TGTGCCAGCAGCCAAGATTTTTTGGGGGCCCGGACCGGGGAGCTGTTTTTT
V gene: TRBV2; J gene: TRBJ2-5; clone size: .; D gene: .; CDR3 protein: CASLQETQYF; CDR3 DNA: TGTGCCAGCCTACAAGAGACCCAGTACTTC
V gene: TRBV28; J gene: TRBJ2-3; clone size: .; D gene: TRBD2; CDR3 protein: CASSLSTSGGRHTQYF; CDR3 DNA: TGTGCCAGCAGTTTATCGACTAGCGGGGGTCGACATACGCAGTATTTT
V gene: TRBV27; J gene: TRBJ2-2; clone size: .; D gene: TRBD2; CDR3 protein: CASSSSGTGTGELFF; CDR3 DNA: TGTGCCAGCAGTAGTAGCGGGACTGGCACCGGGGAGCTGTTTTTT
V gene: TRBV6-5; J gene: TRBJ2-5; clone size: .; D gene: .; CDR3 protein: CASSYSASGETQYF; CDR3 DNA: TGTGCCAGCAGTTACTCGGCCAGCGGGGAGACCCAGTACTTC
V gene: TRBV6-5; J gene: TRBJ1-1; clone size: .; D gene: .; CDR3 protein: CASIPAGKGSTEAFF; CDR3 DNA: TGTGCCAGCATCCCAGCAGGGAAAGGGTCCACTGAAGCTTTCTTT
V gene: TRBV2; J gene: TRBJ2-7; clone size: many; D gene: TRBD2; CDR3 protein: CATGEEREGEQYF; CDR3 DNA: TGTGCCACCGGTGAGGAGCGGGAGGGCGAGCAGTACTTC
V gene: TRBV7-2; J gene: TRBJ1-1; clone size: .; D gene: .; CDR3 protein: CASSLGGTTNTEAFF; CDR3 DNA: TGTGCCAGCAGCTTAGGCGGGACAACCAACACTGAAGCTTTCTTT
V gene: TRBV6-5; J gene: TRBJ2-7; clone size: .; D gene: TRBD1; CDR3 protein: CASSYATGRLYEQYF; CDR3 DNA: TGTGCCAGCAGTTACGCGACAGGGAGACTGTACGAGCAGTACTTC
V gene: TRBV9; J gene: TRBJ2-3; clone size: .; D gene: .; CDR3 protein: CASSVDTDTQYF; CDR3 DNA: TGTGCCAGCAGCGTAGACACAGATACGCAGTATTTT